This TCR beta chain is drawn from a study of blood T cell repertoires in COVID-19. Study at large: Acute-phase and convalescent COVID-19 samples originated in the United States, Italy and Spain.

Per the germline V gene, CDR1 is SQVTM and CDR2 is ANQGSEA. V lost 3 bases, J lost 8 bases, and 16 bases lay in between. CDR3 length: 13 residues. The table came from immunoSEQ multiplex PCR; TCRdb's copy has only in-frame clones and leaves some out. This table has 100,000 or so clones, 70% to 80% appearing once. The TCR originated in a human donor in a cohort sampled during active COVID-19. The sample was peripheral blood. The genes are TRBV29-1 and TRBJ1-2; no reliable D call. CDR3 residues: CSVDTAASLGYTF. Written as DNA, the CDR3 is TGCAGCGTTGATACAGCGGCGAGCCTGGGCTACACCTTC.